This T cell receptor delta chain was identified in a study of gamma-delta chains in newborns, infants, children. At the level of the study: Innate gammadelta T cells reportedly expand polyclonally right after birth, driven by microbial exposure, per the title.

TCRdb reprocessed the reads using CATT. The data contain 10,000 to 13,000 delta-chain clones, approximately 9.1% of them singletons. Germline V gives CDR1 GEAIGNYY, CDR2 EKD. The CDR3 is made up of 21 amino acids. The V end lost 3 bases, the J end lost 0 bases, and 23 bases lay between the germline ends. The chain is built from TRDV2 and TRDJ3; D is perhaps TRDD2 (5 bases). The material sequenced was blood. This TCR was recovered from a child who was a newborn, infant or young child, either healthy, febrile or measles-vaccinated (not recorded which). DNA of the CDR3: TGTGCCTGTGACCCATTGCGTACGGGACCTACTATCTCCTGGGACACCCGACAGATGTTTTTC. This translates into CACDPLRTGPTISWDTRQMFF.